A single sample gave rise to the 8 T cell receptor beta chains below, sequenced in a study of regulatory T cells in long-lasting Graves disease. Investigators prepared the TCR beta libraries by applying iRepertoire HTBI primers and Arm-PCR of CDR3 regions. TCRdb called the multiplex PCR reads again in MiXCR, with one record for every CDR3 protein. The sample lists 200,000 to 300,000 distinct CDR3 sequences, just over 20% occurring once. Time point meaning: newly diagnosed GD, antithyroid drugs for less than 3 months. RNA from PBMCs was the source of the TCR library. The source material was peripheral blood mononuclear cells (PBMCs), sampled at new diagnosis, from a patient treated with antithyroid drugs. The source is a female donor with Graves disease.

This clonotype was seen ten or more times. The chain is built from TRBV7-3 and TRBJ2-1, with D possibly being TRBD1 (5 bases). CDR1 and CDR2 from the germline V gene are SGHTA and FQGTGA. The germline V and J ends were trimmed by 1 base and 7 bases, with 14 bases remaining between them. The length of the CDR3 is 15 residues. Written as DNA, the CDR3 is TGTGCCAGCAGCTTAATGGGGCTCAACGGGAATGAGCAGTTCTTC. Translated: CASSLMGLNGNEQFF.

On this clonotype: A read error may be the cause here, since a much bigger clone is one base away. The rearrangement uses TRBV10-3 and TRBJ1-5; tentative D call: TRBD1 (6 bases). With 5 bases removed from V and 7 bases from J, the gap between germline ends came to 21 bases. The CDR3 covers 16 residues. Germline values: CDR1 ENHRY, CDR2 SYGVKD. This CDR3 is CAISSDTYGGWQPQHF. CDR3 nucleotide sequence: TGTGCCATCAGTTCAGACACTTACGGGGGCTGGCAGCCCCAGCATTTT.

In its sample, this clonotype was seen many times. The chain combines TRBV9 with TRBJ2-7; the D gene is possibly TRBD1 (6 bases). V was shortened by 0 bases and J by 5 bases, with 9 bases between the two germline ends. Germline CDR1 SGDLS, CDR2 YYNGEE. The CDR3 consists of 13 residues. CDR3 DNA: TGTGCCAGCAGCGTAGGACAGGTCAACGAGCAGTACTTC. Translated, it gives CASSVGQVNEQYF. Together with reference TRBV9 and TRBJ2-7, the CDR3 gives the full variable domain: DSGVTQTPKHLITATGQRVTLRCSPRSGDLSVYWYQQSLDQGLQFLIQYYNGEERAKGNILERFSAQQFPDLHSELNLSSLELGDSALYFCASSVGQVNEQYFGPGTRLTVT.

This clonotype was counted many times. The chain is built from TRBV20-1 and TRBJ2-6; D not resolved. The germline gives CDR1 DFQATT, CDR2 SNEGSKA (reference sequence). V was trimmed by 1 base and J by 0 bases, leaving 7 bases between them. This CDR3 contains 15 residues. The CDR3 sequence is CSARGDGSGANVLTF. The CDR3, as DNA: TGCAGTGCTAGAGGAGACGGCTCTGGGGCCAACGTCCTGACTTTC.

With regard to this clonotype: This may come from a read error, since a much larger clone is one base off. V and J are TRBV7-3 and TRBJ2-1; 7 nucleotides agree with TRBD2. Germline lookup yields CDR1 SGHTA and CDR2 FQGTGA. The CDR3 runs 14 residues. CDR3: CASSREAGTNEQLF. The CDR3 coding sequence is TGTGCCAGCAGTCGGGAGGCAGGAACCAATGAGCAGCTCTTC. Based on the CDR3 plus reference TRBV7-3 and TRBJ2-1, the full variable domain is GAGVSQTPSNKVTEKGKYVELRCDPISGHTALYWYRQSLGQGPEFLIYFQGTGAADDSGLPNDRFFAVRPEGSVSTLKIQRTERGDSAVYLCASSREAGTNEQLFGPGTRLTVL.

This clonotype was seen at least ten times. This chain connects TRBV9 to TRBJ2-3, with 10 bases fitting TRBD2. Germline CDR1 reads SGDLS; CDR2 reads YYNGEE. There are 14 residues in the CDR3. Trimming cost V 6 bases and J 1 base; bases outside gene matches: 2. CDR3 sequence reads: CASNLAGGTDTQYF. The CDR3 coding sequence is TGTGCCAGCAACCTAGCGGGGGGCACAGATACGCAGTATTTT.

At least ten counts were recorded for this clonotype. The CDR3 coding sequence is TGTGCCAGCAGCTTAGGTCCCCGAGGGTCTAACAATGAGCAGTTCTTC. It yields the protein CASSLGPRGSNNEQFF. The chain is built from TRBV7-8 and TRBJ2-1; D is perhaps TRBD2 (5 bases). The CDR3 extends over 16 amino acids. Trimming shortened V by 1 base and J by 5 bases, and 15 bases separated the two germline ends. CDR1 is SGHVS, CDR2 FQNEAQ, per germline.

The DNA for the CDR3 is TGTGCCAGCAGTTCCGGACAGGTTCTAGCCAAAAACATTCAGTACTTC. Its translation: CASSSGQVLAKNIQYF. The rearrangement joins TRBV28 to TRBJ2-4; 7 positions agree with TRBD1. From germline, CDR1 is MDHEN and CDR2 SYDVKM. This CDR3 is built from 16 residues. After removal of 4 bases from V and 0 bases from J, the junction contained 6 bases not matched to a gene.